The 26 T cell receptor beta chains reported below all come from one sample, sequenced in a study of blood T cell repertoires in COVID-19. Some clones are missing from TCRdb's copy, which holds only in-frame ones; the method was immunoSEQ multiplex PCR. In the table there are 280,000 or so clones, around 90% of which are singletons. Sequences were obtained from PBMCs or T cells enriched from blood (not recorded which). The receptors stem from a woman under 30 with acute COVID-19.

The chain employs TRBV4-3 and TRBJ1-2; 7 bases agree with TRBD1. This CDR3 contains 14 residues. Per the germline V gene, CDR1 is LGHNA and CDR2 is YSLEER. V shed 5 bases, J shed 9 bases, and the junction held 12 bases outside the gene matches. CDR3 protein: CASSSEVRGGSYTF. DNA for the CDR3: TGCGCCAGCAGCTCGGAAGTGAGAGGGGGCAGCTACACCTTC.

This sequence joins TRBV11-2 and TRBJ2-2, with TRBD2 matching over 9 bases. Germline-derived CDR1 and CDR2 are SGHAT and FQNNGV. The CDR3 runs to 16 residues. V lost 1 base, J lost 5 bases, and 5 bases stayed unmatched. CDR3 sequence (DNA): TGTGCCAGCAGCTTAGGGACTAGCGTCGGAACCGGGGAGCTGTTTTTT. This encodes CASSLGTSVGTGELFF.

The V gene is TRBV4-2, the J gene TRBJ1-6; D not resolved. Trimming stripped 0 bases from V and 3 bases from J, with 9 bases between. Germline-derived CDR1 and CDR2 are LGHNA and YNFKEQ. The CDR3 is 16 amino acids. This CDR3 reads CASSQDRSYYNSPLHF. In nucleotides, the CDR3 is TGTGCCAGCAGCCAAGACAGGTCTTACTATAATTCACCCCTCCACTTT.

The chain couples TRBV5-1 to TRBJ2-7, with 12 bases matching TRBD2. Trimming at V came to 4 bases and at J to 3 bases, leaving 5 bases not matched to a gene. Germline V CDR1 and CDR2: SGHRS, YFSETQ. This CDR3 is 15 amino acids long. This CDR3 is CASSPLAGGGYEQYF. The CDR3 DNA reads TGCGCCAGCAGCCCACTAGCGGGAGGAGGCTACGAGCAGTACTTC.

The sample holds one count of this clone. V usage is TRBV7-9 and J usage is TRBJ1-4; TRBD1 might be the D (5 bases). The V and J ends lost 3 bases and 5 bases respectively, with 16 bases between them. The CDR3 length is 16 residues. Germline CDR1 SEHNR, CDR2 FQNEAQ (reference sequence). CDR3 residues: CASSFSTGELNEKLFF. As DNA, the CDR3 is TGTGCCAGCAGCTTCTCCACAGGAGAGCTCAATGAAAAACTGTTTTTT.

V usage is TRBV5-4 and J usage is TRBJ1-6; TRBD1 matches at 7 bases. V was clipped by 4 bases and J by 5 bases; unmatched bases: 6. CDR1 is SGHNT and CDR2 is YYREEE in the germline V gene (reference sequence). The CDR3 is made up of 15 amino acids. The CDR3 coding sequence is TGTGCCAGCAGCCCGGGACAGCCAAATAATTCACCCCTCCACTTT. Protein sequence: CASSPGQPNNSPLHF.

This clone was counted a single time. V and J are TRBV5-1 and TRBJ2-3, with D perhaps matching TRBD2 (5 bases). Germline CDR1 reads SGHRS; CDR2 reads YFSETQ. The CDR3 has 15 amino acids. Trimming removed 1 base at V and 0 bases at J, with 9 bases between. The CDR3 loop is CASSLQAASTDTQYF. In nucleotides, the CDR3 is TGCGCCAGCAGCTTGCAAGCGGCTAGCACAGATACGCAGTATTTT. Drawing the rest from reference TRBV5-1 and TRBJ2-3, the complete variable domain is KAGVTQTPRYLIKTRGQQVTLSCSPISGHRSVSWYQQTPGQGLQFLFEYFSETQRNKGNFPGRFSGRQFSNSRSEMNVSTLELGDSALYLCASSLQAASTDTQYFGPGTRLTVL.

Points on this clone: Different DNA sequences within this sample yield the same CDR3. The chain has TRBV15 and TRBJ1-4; tentatively, D is TRBD1 (5 bases). Germline CDR1 is LNHNV and CDR2 is YYDKDF (reference sequence). CDR3 length equals 13 residues. V was shortened by 4 bases and J by 5 bases, with 8 bases between the two germline ends. The CDR3 region is CATSIRGNEKLFF. Written as DNA, the CDR3 is TGTGCCACCAGCATAAGGGGAAATGAAAAACTGTTTTTT. Filled out from reference TRBV15 and TRBJ1-4, the complete variable domain reads DAMVIQNPRYQVTQFGKPVTLSCSQTLNHNVMYWYQQKSSQAPKLLFHYYDKDFNNEADTPDNFQSRRPNTSFCFLDIRSPGLGDTAMYLCATSIRGNEKLFFGSGTQLSVL.

J is TRBJ2-1 and V is TRBV28; 9 bases match TRBD2. Germline values: CDR1 MDHEN, CDR2 SYDVKM. This CDR3 has 17 residues. With V trimmed by 7 bases and J by 6 bases, 16 bases remained unmatched. The CDR3: CASTRGQAGGPSNEQFF. The CDR3 DNA sequence: TGTGCCAGCACCAGGGGCCAGGCGGGAGGGCCTAGCAATGAGCAGTTCTTC. Supplemented by reference TRBV28 and TRBJ2-1, the full variable domain reads DVKVTQSSRYLVKRTGEKVFLECVQDMDHENMFWYRQDPGLGLRLIYFSYDVKMKEKGDIPEGYSVSREKKERFSLILESASTNQTSMYLCASTRGQAGGPSNEQFFGPGTRLTVL.

This chain joins TRBV7-2 and TRBJ1-3; 7 nucleotides agree with TRBD1. Germline V gene lookup returns CDR1 SGHTA and CDR2 FQGNSA. The CDR3 is 17 amino acids. V lost 7 bases, J lost 0 bases, and 12 bases stayed unmatched. The CDR3 DNA sequence: TGTGCCAGCATACCATTAGGGGGCCTCCTCTCTGGAAACACCATATATTTT. Its protein product is CASIPLGGLLSGNTIYF.

This sequence joins TRBV5-7 and TRBJ1-4, with D unclear. TRBV5-7 is an open reading frame whose function is uncertain. The length of the CDR3 is 15 residues. V shed 2 bases and J shed 0 bases, with 8 bases lying between them. The CDR3: CASSLLTATNEKLFF. The CDR3 DNA reads as TGTGCCAGCAGCTTATTGACTGCAACTAATGAAAAACTGTTTTTT.

V usage is TRBV30 and J usage is TRBJ1-3; D is possibly TRBD1 (6 bases). This CDR3 has 13 amino acids. CDR1 is GTSNPN, CDR2 SVGIG, per germline (reference sequence). The ends were cut back, 6 bases at V and 2 bases at J, with 11 bases in the middle. The CDR3 DNA reads as TGTGCCTGCGGAGGGGGAGCTGGAAACACCATATATTTT. This codes for CACGGGAGNTIYF.

The chain combines TRBV11-2 with TRBJ2-5, with D perhaps TRBD1 (6 bases). Trimming stripped 3 bases from V and 4 bases from J, with 27 bases between. Germline V gene lookup returns CDR1 SGHAT and CDR2 FQNNGV. The CDR3 totals 19 residues. The CDR3 DNA reads TGTGCCAGCAGCTTGCCCTCCCTACAGGGTTCCCTTTTGTTAGAGACCCAGTACTTC. Protein sequence: CASSLPSLQGSLLLETQYF.

V usage is TRBV5-1 and J usage is TRBJ2-1; 9 nucleotides line up with TRBD2. The CDR3 has 15 residues. V gave up 0 bases and J gave up 2 bases; unmatched junction bases: 0. In germline, CDR1 is SGHRS, CDR2 YFSETQ. CDR3 sequence (DNA): TGCGCCAGCAGCTTGGCTAGCGGGACCTACAATGAGCAGTTCTTC. Its protein product is CASSLASGTYNEQFF.

This clone was recorded a few times. V usage is TRBV5-6 and J usage is TRBJ1-4; 11 nucleotides match TRBD1. V lost 4 bases and J lost 8; bases outside the gene matches: 7. The germline V gene has CDR1 SGHDT and CDR2 YYEEEE. This CDR3 has 15 amino acids. CDR3 protein: CASSTPGQGDEKLFF. CDR3 DNA: TGTGCCAGCAGCACACCGGGACAGGGGGACGAAAAACTGTTTTTT.

CDR3 DNA sequence: TGTGCCAGCTCGCTTCTAGCGGACTCGGATGAGCAGTTCTTC. Protein sequence: CASSLLADSDEQFF. The V call is TRBV18, the J call TRBJ2-1; 7 bases map to TRBD2. The CDR3 has 14 residues. Unmatched junction bases numbered 10, after V lost 6 bases and J lost 8 bases. Germline V gives CDR1 KGHSH, CDR2 LQKENI.

V and J are TRBV18 and TRBJ2-7, with D possibly being TRBD2 (5 bases). The CDR3 length is 13 residues. CDR1 KGHSH and CDR2 LQKENI come from the germline V gene. The V gene lost 6 bases and the J gene lost 2 bases, with 11 bases spanning the gap. The CDR3 DNA reads as TGTGCCAGCTCCCCCCGGGATGCCTACGAGCAGTACTTC. Protein sequence: CASSPRDAYEQYF.

DNA for the CDR3: TGTGCCAGCAGCCTCCAGCCCGTCTCGGGACAGCTACTGTTTTTT. It specifies CASSLQPVSGQLLFF. The chain is built from TRBV7-8 and TRBJ1-4; TRBD1 matches 7 bases. Germline assignment: CDR1 SGHVS and CDR2 FQNEAQ. V gave up 5 bases and J gave up 13 bases; unmatched junction bases: 16. CDR3 length equals 15 residues.

This clone was observed once. This rearrangement joins TRBV18 to TRBJ2-7; D is unresolved. The V gene lost 6 bases and the J gene lost 0 bases, with 9 bases spanning the gap. The CDR3 extends over 13 amino acids. Looked up from germline, CDR1 is KGHSH and CDR2 is LQKENI. The CDR3 reads CASSPRGSYEQYF. In DNA, the CDR3 is TGTGCCAGCTCCCCCAGAGGCTCCTACGAGCAGTACTTC.

This clone was counted between two and nine times. This sequence joins TRBV6-6 and TRBJ2-7, with 9 bases matching TRBD2. With 5 bases clipped from V and 6 bases from J, the junction kept 20 bases outside the gene matches. CDR1 and CDR2 from the germline V gene are MNHNY and SVGAGI (reference sequence). The CDR3 covers 18 residues. CDR3 coding DNA: TGTGCCAGCAGTCCTTTGGCGGGAGGGCTGCGGGAAATTGTCGAGCAGTACTTC. Translation: CASSPLAGGLREIVEQYF.

This chain uses TRBV18 with TRBJ1-1; the match to TRBD1 covers 7 bases. Germline V gene lookup returns CDR1 KGHSH and CDR2 LQKENI. The CDR3 has 14 residues. The junction had 3 bases not matched to a gene; V was cut back by 3 bases and J by 2 bases. CDR3 in DNA: TGTGCCAGCTCACCGACAGGGAAAAACACTGAAGCTTTCTTT. This encodes CASSPTGKNTEAFF.

This chain uses TRBV6-5 with TRBJ2-7, with TRBD2 as a possible D gene (6 bases). The germline V gene encodes CDR1 MNHEY and CDR2 SVGAGI. Trimming took 6 bases from V and 3 from J, leaving 12 bases between them. CDR3 length: 13 residues. This CDR3 reads CASSASGLYEQYF. CDR3 in DNA: TGTGCCAGCAGCGCGTCGGGACTCTACGAGCAGTACTTC.

CDR3 coding DNA: TGCGCCAGCAGCCTTCAGGGATTATCTGGCTCCGGAAACACCATATATTTT. It encodes CASSLQGLSGSGNTIYF. The chain links TRBV4-1 to TRBJ1-3; perhaps TRBD1 as D (5 bases). V shed 4 bases and J shed 4 bases, with 20 bases lying between them. The CDR3 extends over 17 amino acids. Germline V gives CDR1 MGHRA, CDR2 YSYEKL.

The chain's CDR3 is CASSLGVPEREYEQYF. DNA for the CDR3: TGTGCCAGCAGCTTGGGTGTTCCGGAGCGGGAGTACGAGCAGTACTTC. The rearrangement joins TRBV7-6 to TRBJ2-7; the match to TRBD2 covers 8 bases. The trim removed 3 bases at V and 4 bases at J, leaving 11 bases unmatched. This CDR3 region has 16 residues. CDR1 is SGHVS and CDR2 is FNYEAQ in the germline V gene.

The rearrangement links TRBV5-1 to TRBJ1-2; TRBD1 matches 10 bases. With V trimmed by 0 bases and J by 6 bases, 5 bases remained unmatched. This CDR3 has 15 residues. Looked up from germline, CDR1 is SGHRS and CDR2 is YFSETQ. The CDR3 coding sequence is TGCGCCAGCAGCTTGGCCGAGACAGGGGGCGATGGCTACACCTTC. Translated: CASSLAETGGDGYTF.

The chain links TRBV9 to TRBJ1-2; perhaps TRBD1 as D (5 bases). This CDR3 is 16 amino acids long. Germline V gene sequence: CDR1 SGDLS, CDR2 YYNGEE. V lost 2 bases to trimming and J lost 8 bases, with 22 bases between them. CDR3 sequence (DNA): TGTGCCAGCAGCGTTGGGGTCCAGGGTTCGGTTACCGGCTACACCTTC. Translated: CASSVGVQGSVTGYTF.